Presented here are 3 T cell receptor beta chains from one specimen sequenced in a study of T cell responses to AZD1222 COVID-19 vaccine. Generated by immunoSEQ multiplex PCR, the TCRdb table keeps only in-frame clones and is missing some. The sample has under 120,000 clones; more than 85% are singletons. The sequences come from peripheral blood, collected on day 0 of AZD1222 vaccination. The receptors were gathered from an adult in good health.

The chain has TRBV9 and TRBJ1-4; 9 bases line up with TRBD1. Germline loops: CDR1 SGDLS, CDR2 YYNGEE. The CDR3 is 15 residues long. The ends lost 3 bases at V and 5 bases at J; junction bases unmatched: 5. The CDR3 DNA reads as TGTGCCAGCAGCGGGGGGACAGGGAAGAATGAAAAACTGTTTTTT. It translates to CASSGGTGKNEKLFF.

The gene calls are TRBV9 and TRBJ2-1; TRBD2 aligns across 7 bases. The CDR3 has 14 amino acids. J lost 8 bases, V lost 0 bases, and 5 bases had no gene match. Germline values: CDR1 SGDLS, CDR2 YYNGEE. The CDR3 protein is CASSVGEGQYEQFF. The CDR3 DNA reads as TGTGCCAGCAGCGTAGGGGAGGGGCAATATGAGCAGTTCTTC.

The chain uses TRBV9 and TRBJ1-1; D perhaps matches TRBD1 (6 bases). V lost 4 bases to trimming and J lost 2 bases, with 12 bases between them. CDR3 length: 14 residues. Germline values: CDR1 SGDLS, CDR2 YYNGEE. The CDR3 loop is CASSPQQGNTEAFF. In DNA form, the CDR3 reads TGTGCCAGCAGCCCCCAACAGGGAAACACTGAAGCTTTCTTT.